This T cell receptor beta chain was identified during a study of radiotherapy plus CTLA-4 blockade in lung cancer. Overall study: About 17% of enrolled patients responded objectively, and around 30% had disease control.

Notes on the study in general: Tumor-derived TCR clones expanded in blood after radiotherapy plus ipilimumab. Early blood T cell clone dynamics, with interferon-beta, were reported to best predict response.

About this clone: The antigen remains unidentified.

Assay used: immunoSEQ multiplex PCR; TCRdb lists only in-frame clones, some missing. The sample comprises 90,000 or so clones, roughly four fifths of which are singletons, and 0.75% to 1% rests with the top ten. The CDR3 sequence is 17 residues long. Germline loops: CDR1 SGHAT, CDR2 FQNNGV. The J segment lost 0 bases and the V segment lost 1 base, leaving 6 bases of the junction unmatched. This sequence was found in a human donor with non-small cell lung cancer who had stable disease on radiotherapy plus ipilimumab. The chain employs TRBV11-2 and TRBJ2-1, with 7 bases fitting TRBD2. The sample in question was peripheral blood, obtained from a patient treated with radiotherapy plus ipilimumab. CDR3 sequence: CASSLGFRGSSYNEQFF. In DNA, the CDR3 is TGTGCCAGCAGCTTAGGGTTCCGCGGGAGCTCCTACAATGAGCAGTTCTTC.